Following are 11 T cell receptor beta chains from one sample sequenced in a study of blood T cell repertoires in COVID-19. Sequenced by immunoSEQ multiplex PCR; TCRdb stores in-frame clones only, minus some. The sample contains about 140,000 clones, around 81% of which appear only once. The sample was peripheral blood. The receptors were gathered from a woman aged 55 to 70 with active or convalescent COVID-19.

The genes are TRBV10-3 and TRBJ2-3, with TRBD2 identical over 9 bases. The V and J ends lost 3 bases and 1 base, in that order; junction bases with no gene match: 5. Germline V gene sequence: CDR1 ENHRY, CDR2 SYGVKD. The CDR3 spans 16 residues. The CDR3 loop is CAISEPSGGRTDTQYF. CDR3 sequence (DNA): TGTGCCATCAGTGAACCCAGCGGGGGGCGCACAGATACGCAGTATTTT.

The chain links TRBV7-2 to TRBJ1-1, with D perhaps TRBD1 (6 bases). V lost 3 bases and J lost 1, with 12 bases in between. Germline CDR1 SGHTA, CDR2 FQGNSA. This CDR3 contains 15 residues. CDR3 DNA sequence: TGTGCCAGCAGCTTGACCCGGGACAAGAACACTGAAGCTTTCTTT. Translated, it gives CASSLTRDKNTEAFF. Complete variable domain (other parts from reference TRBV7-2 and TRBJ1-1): GAGVSQSPSNKVTEKGKDVELRCDPISGHTALYWYRQSLGQGLEFLIYFQGNSAPDKSGLPSDRFSAERTGGSVSTLTIQRTQQEDSAVYLCASSLTRDKNTEAFFGQGTRLTVV.

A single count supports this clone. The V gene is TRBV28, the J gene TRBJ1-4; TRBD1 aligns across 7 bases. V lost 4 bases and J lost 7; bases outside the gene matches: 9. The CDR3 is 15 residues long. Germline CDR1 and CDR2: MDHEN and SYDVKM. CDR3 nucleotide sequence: TGTGCCAGCAGTTCCTCGGGACAGACAGTTGAAAAACTGTTTTTT. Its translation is CASSSSGQTVEKLFF.

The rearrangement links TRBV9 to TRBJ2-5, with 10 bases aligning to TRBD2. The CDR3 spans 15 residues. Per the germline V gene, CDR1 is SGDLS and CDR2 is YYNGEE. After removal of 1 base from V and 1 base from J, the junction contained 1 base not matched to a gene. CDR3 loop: CASSVTSGIQETQYF. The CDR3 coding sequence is TGTGCCAGCAGCGTAACTAGCGGGATCCAAGAGACCCAGTACTTC.

CDR3 nucleotide sequence: TGTGCCAGCAGTCCCTTGGGAGGATCCACTGAAGCTTTCTTT. Translating it yields CASSPLGGSTEAFF. The gene calls are TRBV27 and TRBJ1-1; D is uncertain. V was trimmed by 5 bases and J by 4 bases, leaving 14 bases between them. The germline CDR1 and CDR2 sequences are MNHEY and SMNVEV (reference sequence). This CDR3 comprises 14 residues.

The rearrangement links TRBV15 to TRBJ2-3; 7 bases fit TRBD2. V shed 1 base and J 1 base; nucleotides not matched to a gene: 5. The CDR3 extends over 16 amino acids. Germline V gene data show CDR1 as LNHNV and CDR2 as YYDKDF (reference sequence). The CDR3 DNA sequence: TGTGCCACCAGCAGAGCCCTAGCGGAAGGCACAGATACGCAGTATTTT. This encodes CATSRALAEGTDTQYF.

CDR3 nucleotides: TGCAGTGCTAGTCATATCGGACTATCAGGCTACGAGCAGTACTTC. Translation gives CSASHIGLSGYEQYF. The gene calls are TRBV20-1 and TRBJ2-7, with a possible D match to TRBD2 (6 bases). This CDR3 is built from 15 residues. V lost 3 bases and J lost 3, with 18 bases in between. In germline, CDR1 is DFQATT, CDR2 SNEGSKA (reference sequence).

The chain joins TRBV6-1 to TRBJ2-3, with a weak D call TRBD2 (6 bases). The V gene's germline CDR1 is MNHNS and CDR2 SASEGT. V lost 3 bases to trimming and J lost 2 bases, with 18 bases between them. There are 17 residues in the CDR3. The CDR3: CASSDTLRGGYTDTQYF. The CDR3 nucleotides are TGTGCCAGCAGTGATACTTTGCGGGGCGGTTACACAGATACGCAGTATTTT.

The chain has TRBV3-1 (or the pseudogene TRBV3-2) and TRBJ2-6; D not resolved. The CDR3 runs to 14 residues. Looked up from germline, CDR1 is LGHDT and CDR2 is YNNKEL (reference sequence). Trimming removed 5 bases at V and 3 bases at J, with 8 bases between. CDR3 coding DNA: TGTGCCAGCAGCTACAGTGGTGGGGCCAACGTCCTGACTTTC. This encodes CASSYSGGANVLTF.

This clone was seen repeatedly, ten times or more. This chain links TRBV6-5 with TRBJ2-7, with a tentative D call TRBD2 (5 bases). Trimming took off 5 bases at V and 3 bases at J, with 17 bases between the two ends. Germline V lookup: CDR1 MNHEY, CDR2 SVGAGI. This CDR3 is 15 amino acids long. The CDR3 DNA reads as TGTGCCAGCAGTCTGCGGGCGGAGAGTGGCTACGAGCAGTACTTC. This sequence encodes CASSLRAESGYEQYF.

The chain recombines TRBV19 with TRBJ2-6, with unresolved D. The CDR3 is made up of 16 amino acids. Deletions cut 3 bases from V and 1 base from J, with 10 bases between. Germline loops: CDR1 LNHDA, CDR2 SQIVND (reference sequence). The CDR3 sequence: CASSIQTKSGANVLTF. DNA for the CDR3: TGTGCCAGTAGTATTCAGACAAAATCTGGGGCCAACGTCCTGACTTTC.